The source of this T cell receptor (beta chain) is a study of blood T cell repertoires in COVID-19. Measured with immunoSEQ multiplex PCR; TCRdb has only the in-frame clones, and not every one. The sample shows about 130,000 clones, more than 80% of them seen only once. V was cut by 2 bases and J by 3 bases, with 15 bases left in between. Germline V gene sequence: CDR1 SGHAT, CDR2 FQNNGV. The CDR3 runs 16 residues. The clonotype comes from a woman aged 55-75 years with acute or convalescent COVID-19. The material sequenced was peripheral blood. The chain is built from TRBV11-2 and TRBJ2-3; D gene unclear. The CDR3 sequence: CASSLYRQRVTDTQYF. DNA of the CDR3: TGTGCCAGCAGCTTATATAGGCAACGGGTAACAGATACGCAGTATTTT.